What follows are 28 T cell receptor beta chains derived from one specimen sequenced in a study of cytomegalovirus exposure and HLA in healthy donors. Assay: immunoSEQ multiplex PCR; the TCRdb copy retains only in-frame clones and omits some. The repertoire consists of some 56,000 clones, with 93% occurring once and the leading ten covering roughly 1.8%. The sequenced sample consisted of PBMCs. All receptors derive from a woman aged 18-29 years in good health and CMV-seropositive.

The CDR3, as DNA: TGTGCCAGCAGCCCCCATACAGATACGCAGTATTTT. This encodes CASSPHTDTQYF. This chain joins TRBV7-9 and TRBJ2-3; D is undetermined. This CDR3 spans 12 amino acids. V dropped 5 bases and J dropped 3 bases, with 6 bases sitting between them. The germline CDR1 and CDR2 sequences are SEHNR and FQNEAQ (reference sequence).

The chain uses TRBV7-3 and TRBJ2-2, with D possibly being TRBD2 (7 bases). The CDR3 has 17 residues. V shed 3 bases and J shed 0 bases, with 14 bases lying between them. CDR1 is SGHTA and CDR2 is FQGTGA in the germline V gene. This CDR3 reads CASSFPAGGPNTGELFF. CDR3 sequence (DNA): TGTGCCAGCAGCTTCCCAGCCGGGGGGCCGAACACCGGGGAGCTGTTTTTT.

V gene TRBV18 combines with J gene TRBJ1-1; D is unresolved. This CDR3 is built from 11 residues. The germline V gene has CDR1 KGHSH and CDR2 LQKENI. Trimming took off 3 bases at V and 6 bases at J, with 5 bases between the two ends. The CDR3 here is CASSPGAEAFF. The CDR3 coding sequence is TGTGCCAGCTCACCGGGCGCTGAAGCTTTCTTT.

The rearrangement joins TRBV14 to TRBJ2-2; D possibly corresponds to TRBD2 (5 bases). V dropped 4 bases and J dropped 5 bases, with 14 bases sitting between them. This CDR3 is built from 15 residues. Germline CDR1 SGHDN, CDR2 FVKESK. The CDR3 DNA follows: TGTGCCAGCAGCCGTGCAGGAACTAGAACCGGGGAGCTGTTTTTT. Protein sequence: CASSRAGTRTGELFF.

V gene TRBV2 combines with J gene TRBJ2-1; 13 bases map to TRBD2. There are 20 residues in the CDR3. Per the germline V gene, CDR1 is SNHLY and CDR2 is FYNNEI. Losses at the gene ends were 8 bases for V and 2 bases for J; bases not matched to a gene: 18. CDR3 residues: CASGRLAGGPSGGAYNEQFF. CDR3 nucleotides: TGTGCCAGCGGACGACTAGCGGGGGGCCCGAGCGGTGGCGCCTACAATGAGCAGTTCTTC.

J is TRBJ2-7 and V is TRBV27; TRBD2 aligns across 7 bases. The CDR3 is 13 amino acids. Germline lookup yields CDR1 MNHEY and CDR2 SMNVEV (reference sequence). After removal of 10 bases from V and 0 bases from J, the junction contained 6 bases not matched to a gene. The CDR3 sequence is CATGRGTSYEQYF. Written as DNA, the CDR3 is TGTGCCACTGGGCGGGGGACCTCCTACGAGCAGTACTTC.

The J gene is TRBJ2-3, the V gene TRBV25-1, with 9 bases matching TRBD2. The germline CDR1 and CDR2 sequences are MGHDK and SYGVNS. The CDR3 contains 15 residues. V gave up 0 bases and J gave up 6 bases; unmatched junction bases: 4. For the CDR3, the DNA is TGTGCCAGCAGTGAATATCGCAGCGGGGGGGATACGCAGTATTTT. It specifies CASSEYRSGGDTQYF.

The V call is TRBV6-5, the J call TRBJ2-7; 7 positions agree with TRBD1. The CDR3 has 13 amino acids. Trimming removed 6 bases from V and 3 bases from J; junction bases left unmatched: 5. Germline CDR1 MNHEY, CDR2 SVGAGI. CDR3 sequence (DNA): TGTGCCAGCAGCCGGGACAGCATCTACGAGCAGTACTTC. This translates into CASSRDSIYEQYF.

The V and J genes are TRBV6-1 and TRBJ2-3; maybe TRBD2 (7 bases). This CDR3 region has 14 residues. V gave up 11 bases and J gave up 4 bases, with 19 bases separating them. CDR1 and CDR2 (germline): MNHNS, SASEGT. CDR3 nucleotides: TGTGCCGGGGGTGGGGGGGCTCTTGCAGATACGCAGTATTTT. This sequence encodes CAGGGGALADTQYF.

This chain connects TRBV7-9 to TRBJ1-1, with 9 bases matching TRBD1. The CDR3 has 13 amino acids. Trimming at V came to 6 bases and at J to 6 bases, leaving 5 bases not matched to a gene. CDR1 and CDR2 (germline): SEHNR, FQNEAQ (reference sequence). CDR3 nucleotides: TGTGCCAGCAGAACAGGGGGCGACGCTGAAGCTTTCTTT. It yields the protein CASRTGGDAEAFF.

A word on this clone: The sample has other DNA sequences that encode this CDR3 too. The chain links TRBV7-8 to TRBJ1-1, with 8 bases that match TRBD1. Germline-derived CDR1 and CDR2 are SGHVS and FQNEAQ. The CDR3 has 15 residues. V gave up 4 bases and J gave up 0 bases; unmatched junction bases: 4. The CDR3 bases are TGTGCCAGCAGCTCCGGACAGGGACTGAACACTGAAGCTTTCTTT. Translation: CASSSGQGLNTEAFF.

The V and J genes are TRBV5-1 and TRBJ2-3; the match to TRBD1 covers 7 bases. Germline-derived CDR1 and CDR2 are SGHRS and YFSETQ. The J segment lost 2 bases and the V segment lost 5 bases, leaving 5 bases of the junction unmatched. This CDR3 has 14 residues. This CDR3 reads CASSRTGDTDTQYF. The CDR3 DNA reads as TGCGCCAGCAGTCGGACAGGAGACACAGATACGCAGTATTTT.

The V gene is TRBV19, the J gene TRBJ1-5; possible D gene TRBD1, 6 bases. CDR3 size: 18 residues. Trimming left V 0 bases short and J 0 bases short, with 15 bases between. Germline CDR1 is LNHDA and CDR2 is SQIVND (reference sequence). CDR3 amino acids: CASSIDHQTGLSNQPQHF. The CDR3 nucleotides read TGTGCCAGTAGTATAGATCACCAGACAGGCCTTAGCAATCAGCCCCAGCATTTT.

The CDR3 loop is CASSLSRGSGNTIYF. As DNA, the CDR3 is TGTGCCAGCAGCTTATCACGGGGGTCGGGAAACACCATATATTTT. The genes are TRBV7-9 and TRBJ1-3; weak D call: TRBD1 (5 bases). This CDR3 is 15 amino acids long. The germline gives CDR1 SEHNR, CDR2 FQNEAQ (reference sequence). The ends were cut back, 2 bases at V and 4 bases at J, with 12 bases in the middle.

V usage is TRBV28 and J usage is TRBJ2-7; 12 bases match TRBD1. The CDR3 length is 17 residues. Losses at the gene ends were 6 bases for V and 2 bases for J; bases not matched to a gene: 11. CDR1 is MDHEN, CDR2 SYDVKM, per germline. CDR3 sequence: CASRQGQGALPAYEQYF. The CDR3 coding sequence is TGTGCCAGCAGACAGGGACAGGGGGCACTCCCTGCCTACGAGCAGTACTTC. Full variable domain (remainder filled in from reference TRBV28 and TRBJ2-7): DVKVTQSSRYLVKRTGEKVFLECVQDMDHENMFWYRQDPGLGLRLIYFSYDVKMKEKGDIPEGYSVSREKKERFSLILESASTNQTSMYLCASRQGQGALPAYEQYFGPGTRLTVT.

The chain carries TRBV10-1 and TRBJ1-3; possibly TRBD1 for D (5 bases). CDR3 length equals 18 residues. Trimming took off 6 bases at V and 4 bases at J, with 25 bases between the two ends. The germline V gene encodes CDR1 WNHNN and CDR2 SYGVQD (reference sequence). The CDR3 sequence: CASRRGKKDQRKGNTIYF. CDR3 nucleotides: TGCGCCAGCAGAAGGGGCAAAAAAGACCAAAGAAAAGGAAACACCATATATTTT.

The J gene is TRBJ1-3, the V gene TRBV4-1, with D possibly matching TRBD1 (6 bases). There are 16 residues in the CDR3. Trimming removed 1 base from V and 1 base from J, with 11 bases in between. Germline assignment: CDR1 MGHRA and CDR2 YSYEKL. The CDR3 region is CASSQGPTGSGNTIYF. In DNA, the CDR3 is TGCGCCAGCAGCCAAGGCCCAACAGGGTCTGGAAACACCATATATTTT.

The chain is built from TRBV2 and TRBJ1-2; D is possibly TRBD1 (5 bases). Germline CDR1 reads SNHLY; CDR2 reads FYNNEI. V lost 6 bases, J lost 4 bases, and 12 bases lay in between. CDR3 size: 13 residues. The CDR3 coding sequence is TGTGCCAGCAGCAGAACAGGCTCCTATGGCTACACCTTC. Translating it yields CASSRTGSYGYTF.

This chain connects TRBV5-4 to TRBJ2-2; D ambiguous. The CDR3 sequence is 14 residues long. V lost 7 bases and J 4 bases, leaving 14 bases between the germline ends. Germline V gene data show CDR1 as SGHNT and CDR2 as YYREEE (reference sequence). CDR3 sequence reads: CASGPPRSTGELFF. CDR3 coding DNA: TGTGCCAGCGGGCCCCCGCGTTCCACCGGGGAGCTGTTTTTT.

The chain is built from TRBV6-5 and TRBJ2-7, with D unclear. Germline CDR1 is MNHEY and CDR2 is SVGAGI. Trimming removed 5 bases from V and 4 bases from J, with 6 bases in between. The CDR3 spans 11 residues. The CDR3 DNA follows: TGTGCCAGCAGTGACATTTACGAGCAGTACTTC. This translates into CASSDIYEQYF.

The V call is TRBV28, the J call TRBJ1-6, with 11 positions matching TRBD1. The CDR3 totals 14 residues. Germline CDR1 MDHEN, CDR2 SYDVKM. J gave up 5 bases and V 6 bases, and 0 bases lay outside the gene matches. For the CDR3, the DNA is TGTGCCAGCAGGGGACAGGGGGATAATTCACCCCTCCACTTT. Its protein product is CASRGQGDNSPLHF.

The V and J genes are TRBV19 and TRBJ2-5; possible D gene TRBD1, 5 bases. Germline CDR1 LNHDA, CDR2 SQIVND (reference sequence). V gave up 8 bases and J gave up 5 bases, with 21 bases separating them. The CDR3 consists of 15 residues. This CDR3 reads CASSSGAGQVETQYF. In nucleotides, the CDR3 is TGTGCCAGTTCCAGTGGGGCAGGACAAGTGGAGACCCAGTACTTC.

This clone was counted a single time. V gene TRBV7-9 combines with J gene TRBJ2-3; D is uncertain. Germline V gives CDR1 SEHNR, CDR2 FQNEAQ (reference sequence). The CDR3 is made up of 15 amino acids. Trimming cost V 1 base and J 4 bases, with 12 bases left between them. CDR3 sequence reads: CASSLERRRPDTQYF. CDR3 DNA sequence: TGTGCCAGCAGCTTAGAGCGTAGACGCCCAGATACGCAGTATTTT.

The rearrangement joins TRBV30 to TRBJ1-3; a possible D gene is TRBD1 (6 bases). The germline CDR1 and CDR2 sequences are GTSNPN and SVGIG (reference sequence). CDR3 size: 15 residues. V was clipped by 0 bases and J by 0 bases, with 9 bases between them. DNA of the CDR3: TGTGCCTGGAGTGTCGACAGGAGCTCTGGAAACACCATATATTTT. It codes for CAWSVDRSSGNTIYF.

The V and J genes are TRBV19 and TRBJ2-2, with 7 bases matching TRBD1. V trimming: 3 bases; J trimming: 6 bases; junction bases outside the gene matches: 7. This CDR3 spans 15 amino acids. CDR1 LNHDA and CDR2 SQIVND come from the germline V gene (reference sequence). The CDR3 coding sequence is TGTGCCAGTAGTATGAGGCGGACAGGAGCCGGGGAGCTGTTTTTT. Translating it yields CASSMRRTGAGELFF.

The chain is built from TRBV5-5 and TRBJ1-2; D possibly corresponds to TRBD1 (6 bases). The CDR3 runs to 15 residues. Germline CDR1 SGHKS, CDR2 YYEKEE (reference sequence). The ends were cut back, 0 bases at V and 4 bases at J, with 13 bases in the middle. CDR3 region: CASSLGGQVGYGYTF. Here the CDR3 DNA reads TGTGCCAGCAGCTTGGGGGGGCAGGTTGGCTATGGCTACACCTTC.

The chain has TRBV6-5 and TRBJ1-3; the match to TRBD1 covers 9 bases. V dropped 6 bases and J dropped 4; count of bases not matched to a gene: 4. The CDR3 loop spans 14 amino acids. Germline V gene data show CDR1 as MNHEY and CDR2 as SVGAGI. The CDR3 reads CASSGTGPGNTIYF. The CDR3 region has the DNA TGTGCCAGCAGCGGGACAGGGCCGGGAAACACCATATATTTT.

V usage is TRBV18 and J usage is TRBJ2-3, with D possibly being TRBD1 (8 bases). The V gene lost 6 bases and the J gene lost 1 base, with 14 bases spanning the gap. The CDR3 has 15 amino acids. From germline, CDR1 is KGHSH and CDR2 LQKENI. CDR3 sequence reads: CASSRTGRGTDTQYF. Written as DNA, the CDR3 is TGTGCCAGCTCGCGGACAGGGAGGGGCACAGATACGCAGTATTTT.